This T cell receptor beta chain was recovered during a study of T cell repertoires in ileal Crohn's disease. Whole-study context: Median disease duration was roughly 7.9 years; 35% to 45% smoked at surgery.

Time point noted: proximal margin of the surgical specimen (macroscopically non-inflamed). CDR3 length equals 14 residues. Germline V lookup: CDR1 MNHEY, CDR2 SMNVEV (reference sequence). Trimming left V 6 bases short and J 14 bases short, with 22 bases between. The data were produced by immunoSEQ multiplex PCR, yet TCRdb's version contains in-frame clones alone and is incomplete. The sample lists around 3,600 clones; 89% were seen once. The chain uses TRBV27 and TRBJ1-4, with a weak D call TRBD1 (6 bases). The source is an adult with Crohn's disease. The sample taken for sequencing was ileal tissue. The CDR3 DNA is TGTGCCAGCAGAACGTACGCCAGGGGAAATCTGCTGTTTTTT. Protein: CASRTYARGNLLFF.